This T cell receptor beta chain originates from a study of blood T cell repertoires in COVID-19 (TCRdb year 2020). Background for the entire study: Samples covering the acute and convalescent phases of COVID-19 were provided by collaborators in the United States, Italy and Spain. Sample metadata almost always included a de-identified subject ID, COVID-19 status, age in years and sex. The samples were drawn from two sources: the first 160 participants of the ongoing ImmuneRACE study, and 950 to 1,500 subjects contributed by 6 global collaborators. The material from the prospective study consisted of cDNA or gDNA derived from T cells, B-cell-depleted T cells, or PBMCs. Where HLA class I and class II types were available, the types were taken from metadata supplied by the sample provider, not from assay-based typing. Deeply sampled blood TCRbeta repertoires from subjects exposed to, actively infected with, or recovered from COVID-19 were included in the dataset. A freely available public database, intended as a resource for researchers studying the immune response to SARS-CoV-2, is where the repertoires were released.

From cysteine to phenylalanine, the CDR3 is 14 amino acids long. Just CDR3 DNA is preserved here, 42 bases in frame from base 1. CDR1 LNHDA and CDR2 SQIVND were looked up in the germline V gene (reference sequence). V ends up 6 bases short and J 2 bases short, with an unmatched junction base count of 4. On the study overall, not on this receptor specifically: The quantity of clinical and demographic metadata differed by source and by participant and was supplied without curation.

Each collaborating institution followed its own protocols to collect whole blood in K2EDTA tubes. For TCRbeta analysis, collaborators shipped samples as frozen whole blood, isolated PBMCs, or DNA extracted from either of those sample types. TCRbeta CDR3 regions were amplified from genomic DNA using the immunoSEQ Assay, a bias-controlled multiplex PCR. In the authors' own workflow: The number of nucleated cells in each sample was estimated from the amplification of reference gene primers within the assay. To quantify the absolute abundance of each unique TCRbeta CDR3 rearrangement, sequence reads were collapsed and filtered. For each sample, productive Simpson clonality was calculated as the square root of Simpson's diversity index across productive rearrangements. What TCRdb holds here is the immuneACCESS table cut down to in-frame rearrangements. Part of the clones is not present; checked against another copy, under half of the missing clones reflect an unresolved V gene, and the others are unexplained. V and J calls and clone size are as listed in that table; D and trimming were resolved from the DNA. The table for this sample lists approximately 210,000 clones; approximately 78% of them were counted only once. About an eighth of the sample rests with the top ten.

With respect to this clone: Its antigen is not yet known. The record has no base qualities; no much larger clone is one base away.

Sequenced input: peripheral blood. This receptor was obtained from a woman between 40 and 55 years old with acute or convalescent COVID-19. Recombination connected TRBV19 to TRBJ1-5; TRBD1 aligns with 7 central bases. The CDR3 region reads CASRDRWGNQPQHF. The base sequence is TGTGCCAGTAGGGACAGGTGGGGCAATCAGCCCCAGCATTTT.